The clone carrying this T cell receptor (beta chain) was recorded at least ten times. These data belong to a study of T cells in Graves' hyperthyroidism and ophthalmopathy. RNA transcripts served as the template for amplifying TCR beta CDR3 regions. First-round RT-PCR targeting the TCR CDR3 was performed with the HTBI primer set. Via MiXCR, TCRdb re-called the multiplex PCR reads, giving one row per CDR3 protein. The repertoire has 400,000 to 500,000 distinct CDR3 sequences, roughly an eighth of them found once; the top ten carry around a sixth. The ends were cut back, 2 bases at V and 6 bases at J, with 16 bases in the middle. The V gene's germline CDR1 is MNHEY and CDR2 SMNVEV (reference sequence). The CDR3 loop spans 16 amino acids. Over 18 months, lack of ophthalmopathy progression marked Graves' hyperthyroidism as stable. Diagnostic decisions used clinical symptoms, serum thyroxine and TRAb, thyroid ultrasound and orbital computed tomography. The authors obtained PBMCs from about 9 ml of fresh peripheral blood.

This TCR derives from a woman aged 18-29 years with Graves' hyperthyroidism. The rearrangement uses TRBV27 and TRBJ2-2; D is possibly TRBD2 (6 bases). Sequenced material: blood. CDR3 DNA: TGTGCCAGCAGTTTACAGCGAGTATCGGGGGCCGGGGAGCTGTTTTTT. Its translation is CASSLQRVSGAGELFF.